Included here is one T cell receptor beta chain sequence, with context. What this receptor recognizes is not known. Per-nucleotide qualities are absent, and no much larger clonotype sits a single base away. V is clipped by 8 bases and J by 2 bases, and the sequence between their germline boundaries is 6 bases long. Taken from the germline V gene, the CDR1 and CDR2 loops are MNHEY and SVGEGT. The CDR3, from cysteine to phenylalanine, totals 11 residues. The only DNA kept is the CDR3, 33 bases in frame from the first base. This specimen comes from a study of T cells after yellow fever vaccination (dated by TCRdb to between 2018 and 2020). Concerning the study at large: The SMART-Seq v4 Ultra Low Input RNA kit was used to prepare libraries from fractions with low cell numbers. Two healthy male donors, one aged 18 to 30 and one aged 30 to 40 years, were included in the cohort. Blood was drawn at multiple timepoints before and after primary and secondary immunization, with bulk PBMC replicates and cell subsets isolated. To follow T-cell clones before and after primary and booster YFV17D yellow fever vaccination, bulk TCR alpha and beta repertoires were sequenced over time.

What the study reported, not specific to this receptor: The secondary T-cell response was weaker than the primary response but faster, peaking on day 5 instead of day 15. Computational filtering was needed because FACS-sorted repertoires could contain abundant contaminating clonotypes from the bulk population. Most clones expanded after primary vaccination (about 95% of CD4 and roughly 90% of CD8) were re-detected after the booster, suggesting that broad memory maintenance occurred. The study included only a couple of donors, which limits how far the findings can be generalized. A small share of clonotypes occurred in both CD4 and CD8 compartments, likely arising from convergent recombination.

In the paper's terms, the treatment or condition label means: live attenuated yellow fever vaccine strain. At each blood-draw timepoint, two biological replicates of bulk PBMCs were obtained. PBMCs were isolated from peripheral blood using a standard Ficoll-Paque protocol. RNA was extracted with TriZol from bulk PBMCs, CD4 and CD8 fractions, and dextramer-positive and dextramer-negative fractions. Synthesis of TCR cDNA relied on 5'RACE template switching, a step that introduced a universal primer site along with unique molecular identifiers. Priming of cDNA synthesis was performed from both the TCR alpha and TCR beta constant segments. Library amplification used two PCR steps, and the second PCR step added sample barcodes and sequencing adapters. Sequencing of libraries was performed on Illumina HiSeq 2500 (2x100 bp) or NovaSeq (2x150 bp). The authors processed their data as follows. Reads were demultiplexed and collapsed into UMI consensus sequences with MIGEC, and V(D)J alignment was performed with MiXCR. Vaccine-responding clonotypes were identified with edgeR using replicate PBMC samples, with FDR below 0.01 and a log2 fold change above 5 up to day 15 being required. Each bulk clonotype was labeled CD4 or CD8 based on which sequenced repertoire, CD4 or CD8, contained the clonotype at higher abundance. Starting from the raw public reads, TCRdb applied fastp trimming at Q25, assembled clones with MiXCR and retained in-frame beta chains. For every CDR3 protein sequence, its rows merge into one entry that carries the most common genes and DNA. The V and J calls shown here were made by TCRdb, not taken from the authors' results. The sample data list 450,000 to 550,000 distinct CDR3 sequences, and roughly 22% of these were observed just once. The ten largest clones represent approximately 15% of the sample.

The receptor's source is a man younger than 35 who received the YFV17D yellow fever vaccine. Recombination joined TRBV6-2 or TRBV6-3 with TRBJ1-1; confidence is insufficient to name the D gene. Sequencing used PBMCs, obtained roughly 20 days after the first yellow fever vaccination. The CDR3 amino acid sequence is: CASGKNTEAFF. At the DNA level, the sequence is TGTGCCAGCGGGAAAAACACTGAAGCTTTCTTT.